The clone carrying this TCR beta chain showed up many times. Its matching antigen is unknown. This sample was taken from a study of human T cells and chemical hapten exposure. Background on the study: TCR yields per sample varied, mainly owing to small pooled library volume differences. Whole-study findings and limits: Expanded TCR counts at PT1 went up together with patch test score, a positive correlation.

The germline CDR1 and CDR2 sequences are LGHNA and YSLEER. The CDR3 is 15 residues long. The J segment lost 6 bases and the V segment lost 0 bases, leaving 8 bases of the junction unmatched. TCRdb re-analysed the RACE reads in MiXCR, keeping a single row per CDR3 protein. The sample holds some 400,000 distinct CDR3 sequences, 4.5% to 6% seen once. Time point reported: pre-sensitization, week 0. The treatment denotes: therapeutic diphenylcyclopropenone sensitization with weekly scalp DPC. The rearrangement uses TRBV4-3 and TRBJ2-7, with TRBD1 identical over 7 bases. The clonotype was recovered from a woman in her forties or fifties with alopecia areata. Some clones in this sample may be carry-over from other donors' samples. Material: whole blood, obtained in connection with sensitization to the hapten diphenylcyclopropenone (DPC). The CDR3 coding sequence is TGCGCCAGCAGCCAAGATTTCTCAGGGGGTGTCGAGCAGTACTTC. This encodes CASSQDFSGGVEQYF.